Shown below are 21 T cell receptor beta chains from a single sample sequenced in a study of blood T cell repertoires in COVID-19. Assay: immunoSEQ multiplex PCR; the TCRdb copy retains only in-frame clones and omits some. The sample lists approximately 230,000 clones, roughly 87% occurring once. Sequencing was performed on PBMCs or T cells enriched from blood (not recorded which). Source of these receptors: a woman aged 25 to 39 with acute COVID-19.

The chain carries TRBV7-3 and TRBJ1-2; 8 bases fit TRBD1. Per the germline V gene, CDR1 is SGHTA and CDR2 is FQGTGA. Trimming at V came to 5 bases and at J to 7 bases, leaving 12 bases not matched to a gene. This CDR3 has 15 amino acids. The DNA of the CDR3 is TGTGCCAGCAGCAAACGGGTTGACAGGGGAAGTGGCTACACCTTC. It translates to CASSKRVDRGSGYTF.

The J gene is TRBJ2-1, the V gene TRBV9; perhaps TRBD2 as D (7 bases). Germline assignment: CDR1 SGDLS and CDR2 YYNGEE. This CDR3 region has 16 residues. V dropped 0 bases and J dropped 5 bases, with 15 bases sitting between them. The CDR3 nucleotides read TGTGCCAGCAGCGTAGAGGGGGGGGCAACCGACAATGAGCAGTTCTTC. Translation gives CASSVEGGATDNEQFF.

The chain joins TRBV7-9 to TRBJ1-6; 10 bases line up with TRBD1. After removal of 5 bases from V and 3 bases from J, the junction contained 7 bases not matched to a gene. The CDR3 totals 17 residues. In germline, CDR1 is SEHNR, CDR2 FQNEAQ (reference sequence). CDR3 in DNA: TGTGCCAGCAGCCCAAAGACAGGGGGCGTCTATAATTCACCCCTCCACTTT. This encodes CASSPKTGGVYNSPLHF.

In DNA form, the CDR3 reads TGTGCCAGTAGTATACAGTTCAATCAGCCCCAGCATTTT. Protein sequence: CASSIQFNQPQHF. The V and J genes are TRBV19 and TRBJ1-5; D gene ambiguous. The length of the CDR3 is 13 residues. Trimming took 2 bases from V and 3 from J, leaving 5 bases between them. Per the germline V gene, CDR1 is LNHDA and CDR2 is SQIVND (reference sequence). Full variable domain (remainder filled in from reference TRBV19 and TRBJ1-5): DGGITQSPKYLFRKEGQNVTLSCEQNLNHDAMYWYRQDPGQGLRLIYYSQIVNDFQKGDIAEGYSVSREKKESFPLTVTSAQKNPTAFYLCASSIQFNQPQHFGDGTRLSIL.

The chain has TRBV2 and TRBJ2-7; the match to TRBD2 covers 9 bases. Looked up from germline, CDR1 is SNHLY and CDR2 is FYNNEI. The CDR3 spans 14 residues. With V trimmed by 5 bases and J by 6 bases, 8 bases remained unmatched. The CDR3 DNA is TGTGCCAGCAGTCCTAGCGGGGACCCACGCGAGCAGTACTTC. It translates to CASSPSGDPREQYF.

The V call is TRBV12-3 or TRBV12-4, the J call TRBJ2-1; TRBD1 is a possible D gene (6 bases). The ends were cut back, 5 bases at V and 10 bases at J, with 12 bases in the middle. This CDR3 is built from 12 residues. For the CDR3, the DNA is TGTGCCAGCAGTCGAACAGGGCGGGAGCAGTTCTTC. Protein sequence: CASSRTGREQFF.

This clone was seen only once. CDR3 sequence: CASSHGSAGTEAFF. The CDR3 DNA sequence: TGCGCCAGCAGCCACGGATCGGCGGGCACTGAAGCTTTCTTT. This chain uses TRBV4-3 with TRBJ1-1; D gene uncertain. Germline loops: CDR1 LGHNA, CDR2 YSLEER. Trimming took 3 bases from V and 4 from J, leaving 12 bases between them. The CDR3 covers 14 residues.

The V call is TRBV13, the J call TRBJ2-1, with D possibly being TRBD2 (6 bases). The germline V gene encodes CDR1 PRHDT and CDR2 FYEKMQ (reference sequence). Trimming stripped 5 bases from V and 10 bases from J, with 9 bases between. The length of the CDR3 is 11 residues. The CDR3 here is CASSLRGEQFF. CDR3 in DNA: TGTGCCAGCAGCCTCCGGGGGGAGCAGTTCTTC.

The chain links TRBV7-9 to TRBJ1-2; D call uncertain. The CDR3 has 14 residues. The germline gives CDR1 SEHNR, CDR2 FQNEAQ (reference sequence). Trimming stripped 1 base from V and 8 bases from J, with 14 bases between. DNA for the CDR3: TGTGCCAGCAGCTTAGAGGCCAGCCCGGGGGGCTACACCTTC. Its translation is CASSLEASPGGYTF.

V and J are TRBV5-1 and TRBJ1-4, with D possibly being TRBD1 (5 bases). V lost 4 bases to trimming and J lost 6 bases, with 19 bases between them. The CDR3 length is 16 residues. Germline CDR1 is SGHRS and CDR2 is YFSETQ. CDR3 residues: CASSHTTATRDEKLFF. CDR3 sequence (DNA): TGCGCCAGCAGCCATACAACAGCAACCAGGGATGAAAAACTGTTTTTT.

The chain carries TRBV7-2 and TRBJ2-7; 11 nucleotides match TRBD2. V lost 6 bases and J lost 4; bases outside the gene matches: 8. Germline CDR1 reads SGHTA; CDR2 reads FQGNSA. CDR3 size: 15 residues. The CDR3 region has the DNA TGTGCCAGCAGGCTATTAGCGGGGGGGATGTACGAGCAGTACTTC. Amino acids: CASRLLAGGMYEQYF.

This sequence joins TRBV7-4 and TRBJ1-6, with D perhaps TRBD1 (5 bases). The V end was cut by 1 base, the J end by 6 bases, with 7 bases between. This CDR3 comprises 14 residues. Germline CDR1 is SGHVT and CDR2 is SQSDAQ. CDR3 in DNA: TGTGCCAGCAGCTTAGTCAGGGCTAATTCACCCCTCCACTTT. Protein sequence: CASSLVRANSPLHF.

The V and J genes are TRBV2 and TRBJ2-3; D remains unclear. The CDR3 sequence is 15 residues long. Germline V gene data show CDR1 as SNHLY and CDR2 as FYNNEI. The V end was cut by 3 bases, the J end by 1 base, with 11 bases between. The CDR3 sequence is CASSDVGRGTDTQYF. The CDR3 nucleotides read TGTGCCAGCAGTGATGTGGGTCGGGGCACAGATACGCAGTATTTT.

There are a few counts of this clone. The V call is TRBV9, the J call TRBJ2-3; TRBD1 matches 8 bases. Germline CDR1 SGDLS, CDR2 YYNGEE. The ends lost 3 bases at V and 0 bases at J; junction bases unmatched: 6. The CDR3 is 16 residues long. This chain's CDR3 is CASSEGTGLSTDTQYF. Written as DNA, the CDR3 is TGTGCCAGCAGCGAAGGGACAGGTTTGAGCACAGATACGCAGTATTTT.

The V and J genes are TRBV6-1 and TRBJ2-7; a possible D gene is TRBD1 (6 bases). The V gene's germline CDR1 is MNHNS and CDR2 SASEGT. Trimming took 5 bases from V and 12 from J, leaving 14 bases between them. CDR3 size: 11 residues. Here the CDR3 DNA reads TGTGCCAGCAGTTCACAGGGCCAGGGGTACTTC. Translated, it gives CASSSQGQGYF.

The V gene is TRBV3-1 (or the pseudogene TRBV3-2), the J gene TRBJ1-6; 8 bases are a match to TRBD1. The germline CDR1 and CDR2 sequences are LGHDT and YNNKEL (reference sequence). The CDR3 is 16 amino acids. With 2 bases clipped from V and 7 bases from J, the junction kept 7 bases outside the gene matches. The CDR3 region is CASSQIGGTGNSPLHF. The CDR3 DNA reads TGTGCCAGCAGCCAAATAGGTGGGACAGGAAATTCACCCCTCCACTTT.

The chain is built from TRBV18 and TRBJ2-5; D is undetermined. Germline CDR1 and CDR2: KGHSH and LQKENI. Trimming shortened V by 4 bases and J by 0 bases, and 12 bases separated the two germline ends. CDR3 length: 15 amino acids. The CDR3 sequence: CASSRRPDYQETQYF. DNA of the CDR3: TGTGCCAGCTCACGACGCCCCGACTACCAAGAGACCCAGTACTTC. Full variable domain (rest looked up from reference TRBV18 and TRBJ2-5): NAGVMQNPRHLVRRRGQEARLRCSPMKGHSHVYWYRQLPEEGLKFMVYLQKENIIDESGMPKERFSAEFPKEGPSILRIQQVVRGDSAAYFCASSRRPDYQETQYFGPGTRLLVL.

The chain is built from TRBV2 and TRBJ2-7; a possible D gene is TRBD2 (6 bases). CDR1 and CDR2 from the germline V gene are SNHLY and FYNNEI. V gave up 4 bases and J gave up 3 bases, with 10 bases separating them. The CDR3 is 13 amino acids. The CDR3 reads CASSVGGYYEQYF. As DNA, the CDR3 is TGTGCCAGCAGTGTGGGGGGATACTACGAGCAGTACTTC.

This chain connects TRBV2 to TRBJ2-5, with 8 positions matching TRBD1. Germline assignment: CDR1 SNHLY and CDR2 FYNNEI. CDR3 length: 13 amino acids. The CDR3 protein is CADRGSSWETQYF. In DNA, the CDR3 is TGTGCAGACAGGGGATCATCCTGGGAGACCCAGTACTTC.

The rearrangement uses TRBV28 and TRBJ2-5, with 9 bases aligning to TRBD1. Germline loops: CDR1 MDHEN, CDR2 SYDVKM. J lost 4 bases, V lost 5 bases, and 8 bases had no gene match. The CDR3 is made up of 15 amino acids. CDR3 sequence: CASSIRQGGGETQYF. The DNA of the CDR3 is TGTGCCAGCAGTATCAGACAGGGGGGAGGAGAGACCCAGTACTTC.

V and J are TRBV5-5 and TRBJ2-1, with 7 bases matching TRBD2. The CDR3 consists of 13 residues. Germline V gene data show CDR1 as SGHKS and CDR2 as YYEKEE (reference sequence). V shed 1 base and J 9 bases; nucleotides not matched to a gene: 4. CDR3 loop: CASSLLTGGEQFF. The CDR3 DNA follows: TGTGCCAGCAGCTTGCTTACGGGGGGTGAGCAGTTCTTC.